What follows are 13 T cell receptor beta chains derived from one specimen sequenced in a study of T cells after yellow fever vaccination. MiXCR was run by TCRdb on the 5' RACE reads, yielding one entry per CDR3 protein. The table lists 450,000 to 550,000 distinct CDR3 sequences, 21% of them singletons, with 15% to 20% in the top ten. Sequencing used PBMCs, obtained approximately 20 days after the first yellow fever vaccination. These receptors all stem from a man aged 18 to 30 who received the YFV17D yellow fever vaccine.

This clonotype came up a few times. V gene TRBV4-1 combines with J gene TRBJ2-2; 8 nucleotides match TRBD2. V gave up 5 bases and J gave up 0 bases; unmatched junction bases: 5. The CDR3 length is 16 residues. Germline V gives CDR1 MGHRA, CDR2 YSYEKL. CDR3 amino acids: CASSTGGRANTGELFF. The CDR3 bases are TGCGCCAGCAGCACGGGGGGGAGGGCGAACACCGGGGAGCTGTTTTTT.

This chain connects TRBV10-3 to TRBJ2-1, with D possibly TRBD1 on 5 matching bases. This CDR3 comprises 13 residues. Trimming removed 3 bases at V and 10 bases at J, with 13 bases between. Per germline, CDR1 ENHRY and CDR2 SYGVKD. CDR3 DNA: TGTGCCATCAGTGATGTTGGGGCATCCGAGCAGTTCTTC. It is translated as CAISDVGASEQFF.

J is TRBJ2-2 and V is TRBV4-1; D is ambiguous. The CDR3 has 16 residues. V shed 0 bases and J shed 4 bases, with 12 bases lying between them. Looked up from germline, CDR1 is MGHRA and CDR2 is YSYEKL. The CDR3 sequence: CASSQESMLSTGELFF. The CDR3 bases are TGCGCCAGCAGCCAAGAGAGCATGCTGAGCACCGGGGAGCTGTTTTTT.

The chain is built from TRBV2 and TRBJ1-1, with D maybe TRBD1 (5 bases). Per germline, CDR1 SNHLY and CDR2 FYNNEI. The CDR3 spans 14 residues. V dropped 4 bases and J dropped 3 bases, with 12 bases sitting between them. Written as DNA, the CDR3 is TGTGCCAGCAGTGGGGGGGGGGTAGACACTGAAGCTTTCTTT. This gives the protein CASSGGGVDTEAFF.

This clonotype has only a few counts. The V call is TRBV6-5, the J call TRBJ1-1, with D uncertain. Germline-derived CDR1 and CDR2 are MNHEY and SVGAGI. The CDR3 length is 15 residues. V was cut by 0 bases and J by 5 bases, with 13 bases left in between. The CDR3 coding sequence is TGTGCCAGCAGTTACTCGTTCGGGCCTCCGACTGAAGCTTTCTTT. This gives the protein CASSYSFGPPTEAFF.

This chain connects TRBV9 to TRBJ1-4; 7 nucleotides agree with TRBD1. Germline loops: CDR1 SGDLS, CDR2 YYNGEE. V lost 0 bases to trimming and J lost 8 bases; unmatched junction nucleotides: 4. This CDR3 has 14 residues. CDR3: CASSVGDRDEKLFF. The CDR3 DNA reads TGTGCCAGCAGCGTAGGCGACAGGGACGAAAAACTGTTTTTT.

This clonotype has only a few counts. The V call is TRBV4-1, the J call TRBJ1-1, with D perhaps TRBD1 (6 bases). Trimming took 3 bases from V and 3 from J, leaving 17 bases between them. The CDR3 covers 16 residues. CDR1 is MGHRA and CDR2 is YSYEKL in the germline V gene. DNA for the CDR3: TGCGCCAGCAGCCAGACTTTCGGGGGCGGGTACACTGAAGCTTTCTTT. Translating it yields CASSQTFGGGYTEAFF.

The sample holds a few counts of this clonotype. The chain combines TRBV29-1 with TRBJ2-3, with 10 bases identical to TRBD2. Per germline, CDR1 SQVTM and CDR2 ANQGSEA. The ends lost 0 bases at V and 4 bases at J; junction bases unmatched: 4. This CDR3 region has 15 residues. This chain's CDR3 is CSVEDKRGGSDTQYF. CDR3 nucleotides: TGCAGCGTTGAAGATAAGCGGGGGGGCTCAGATACGCAGTATTTT.

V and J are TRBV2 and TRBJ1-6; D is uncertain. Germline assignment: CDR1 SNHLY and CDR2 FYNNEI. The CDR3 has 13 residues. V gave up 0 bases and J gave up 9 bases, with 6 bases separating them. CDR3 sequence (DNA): TGTGCCAGCAGTGAAGCGCTTCTTTCACCCCTCCACTTT. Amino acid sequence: CASSEALLSPLHF.

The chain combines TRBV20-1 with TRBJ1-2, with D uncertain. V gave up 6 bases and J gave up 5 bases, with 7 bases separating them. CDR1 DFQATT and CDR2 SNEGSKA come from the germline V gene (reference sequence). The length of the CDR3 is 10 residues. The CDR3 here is CSADLYGYTF. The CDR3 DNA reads TGCAGTGCAGATCTTTATGGCTACACCTTC.

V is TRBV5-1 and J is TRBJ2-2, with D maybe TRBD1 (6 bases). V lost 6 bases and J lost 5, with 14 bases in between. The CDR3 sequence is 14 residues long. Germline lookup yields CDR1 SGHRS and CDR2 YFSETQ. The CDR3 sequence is CASTDSPGTGELFF. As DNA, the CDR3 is TGCGCCAGCACGGACAGTCCGGGGACCGGGGAGCTGTTTTTT. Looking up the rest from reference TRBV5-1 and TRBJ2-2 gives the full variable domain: KAGVTQTPRYLIKTRGQQVTLSCSPISGHRSVSWYQQTPGQGLQFLFEYFSETQRNKGNFPGRFSGRQFSNSRSEMNVSTLELGDSALYLCASTDSPGTGELFFGEGSRLTVL.

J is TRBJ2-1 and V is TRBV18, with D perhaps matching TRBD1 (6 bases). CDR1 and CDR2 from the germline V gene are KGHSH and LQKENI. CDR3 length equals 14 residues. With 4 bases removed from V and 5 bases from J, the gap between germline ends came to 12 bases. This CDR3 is CASSLWGRDNEQFF. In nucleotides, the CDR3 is TGTGCCAGCTCACTTTGGGGGCGCGACAATGAGCAGTTCTTC.

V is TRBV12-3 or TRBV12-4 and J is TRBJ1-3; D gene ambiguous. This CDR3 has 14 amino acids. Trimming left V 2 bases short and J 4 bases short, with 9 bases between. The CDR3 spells CASSLWRTGNTIYF. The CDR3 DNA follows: TGTGCCAGCAGTTTATGGCGGACCGGAAACACCATATATTTT.